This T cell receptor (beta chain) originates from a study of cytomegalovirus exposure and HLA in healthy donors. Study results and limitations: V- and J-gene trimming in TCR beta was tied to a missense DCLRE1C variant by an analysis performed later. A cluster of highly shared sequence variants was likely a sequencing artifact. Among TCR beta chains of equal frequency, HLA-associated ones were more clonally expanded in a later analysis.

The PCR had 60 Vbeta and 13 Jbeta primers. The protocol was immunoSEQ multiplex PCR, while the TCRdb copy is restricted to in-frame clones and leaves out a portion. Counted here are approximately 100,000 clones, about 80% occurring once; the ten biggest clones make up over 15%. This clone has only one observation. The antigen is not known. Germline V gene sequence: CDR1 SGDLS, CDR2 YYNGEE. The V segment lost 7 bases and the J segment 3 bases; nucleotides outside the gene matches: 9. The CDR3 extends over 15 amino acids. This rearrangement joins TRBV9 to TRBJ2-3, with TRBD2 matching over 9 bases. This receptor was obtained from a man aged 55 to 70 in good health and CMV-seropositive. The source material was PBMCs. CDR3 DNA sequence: TGTGCCAGCTCCGTGGGACTAGCAGTAACAGATACGCAGTATTTT. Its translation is CASSVGLAVTDTQYF.